These 20 T cell receptor beta chains were sequenced from one sample in a study of CD8+CD57+ T cells in acquired aplastic anemia listed by TCRdb under 2018. The sequencer was an Illumina HiSeq 2000. TCR beta VDJ combination and CDR3 sequence profiling used genomic DNA as the template. TCRdb took the public reads, trimmed them with fastp at Q25, ran MiXCR for clone calling and kept in-frame beta chains. For every CDR3 protein sequence, its rows merge into one entry that carries the most common genes and DNA. The sample profile shows some 170,000 distinct CDR3 sequences; 45% to 55% of them were found once. The ten most abundant clones make up approximately 1% of the sample. Expansion of CD8+CD57+ cells had been shown by flow cytometry in the patients chosen for sequencing. Sequencing was performed on sorted CD4+, CD8+, or CD8+CD57+ T cells (not recorded which) from PBMCs. These receptors came from a human donor with aplastic anemia.

This chain joins TRBV9 and TRBJ2-7; D perhaps matches TRBD2 (6 bases). Trimming pared 0 bases from V and 7 bases from J, leaving 11 bases between. Germline-derived CDR1 and CDR2 are SGDLS and YYNGEE. The CDR3 is made up of 13 amino acids. CDR3: CASSVGGRREQYF. CDR3 in DNA: TGTGCCAGCAGCGTAGGGGGGAGGAGGGAGCAGTACTTC.

A few counts support this clonotype. V usage is TRBV6-5 and J usage is TRBJ1-5; 7 bases align to TRBD1. The V gene's germline CDR1 is MNHEY and CDR2 SVGAGI. The CDR3 covers 14 residues. V lost 4 bases and J lost 7; bases outside the gene matches: 7. The CDR3 spells CASSSGGKGQPQHF. The DNA for the CDR3 is TGTGCCAGCAGTTCAGGGGGGAAGGGGCAGCCCCAGCATTTT.

The chain couples TRBV7-9 to TRBJ2-5; 11 bases fit TRBD2. The DNA end is a closer match to TRBJ2-1, so the J assignment may be wrong. This CDR3 is 15 amino acids long. The V gene's germline CDR1 is SEHNR and CDR2 FQNEAQ (reference sequence). The DNA of the CDR3 is TGTGCCAGCAGCTACTTAGCGGGGGGGACCCCGAAGCAGTTCTTC. Its protein product is CASSYLAGGTPKQFF.

Note on this clonotype: At one boundary the junction diverges from the germline segment, which might be a read error. J is TRBJ1-3 and V is TRBV7-2; 9 nucleotides agree with TRBD1. This CDR3 spans 13 amino acids. Per the germline V gene, CDR1 is SGHTA and CDR2 is FQGNSA. CDR3 in amino acids: CASSWDRASTTYF. The DNA for the CDR3 is TGCGCCAGCAGCTGGGACAGGGCGAGCACCACATATTTT.

The gene calls are TRBV19 and TRBJ2-7, with a possible D match to TRBD1 (5 bases). The CDR3 spans 15 residues. Trimming stripped 5 bases from V and 5 bases from J, with 19 bases between. The germline gives CDR1 LNHDA, CDR2 SQIVND (reference sequence). DNA of the CDR3: TGTGCCAGTAGTCCAGGAACCAGGGTCTGGGACGAGCAGTACTTC. Translated: CASSPGTRVWDEQYF.

The chain combines TRBV19 with TRBJ1-5, with D perhaps matching TRBD1 (6 bases). The CDR3 totals 15 residues. V dropped 4 bases and J dropped 3 bases, with 13 bases sitting between them. In germline, CDR1 is LNHDA, CDR2 SQIVND (reference sequence). The DNA of the CDR3 is TGTGCCAGTAGTACCTTAACAGGGTTCAATCAGCCCCAGCATTTT. It yields the protein CASSTLTGFNQPQHF.

This clonotype has ten or more counts. V is TRBV6-1 and J is TRBJ2-5; D perhaps matches TRBD1 (5 bases). V lost 11 bases and J lost 3, with 16 bases in between. This CDR3 region has 13 residues. The germline V gene encodes CDR1 MNHNS and CDR2 SASEGT. This CDR3 reads CAASYDRKETQYF. The CDR3 bases are TGTGCCGCGTCGTACGACAGAAAAGAGACCCAGTACTTC.

V is TRBV4-2 and J is TRBJ1-2; no definite D call. Germline assignment: CDR1 LGHNA and CDR2 YNFKEQ. V was pared by 0 bases and J by 3 bases, with 11 bases between. This CDR3 region has 15 residues. CDR3 coding DNA: TGTGCCAGCAGCCAAGAGATCCAGGACCACTATGGCTACACCTTC. Its translation: CASSQEIQDHYGYTF.

This clonotype was seen repeatedly, ten times or more. This chain's CDR3 is CASSLGGTGEWNEQFF. CDR3 coding DNA: TGCGCCAGCAGCTTGGGAGGGACAGGGGAGTGGAATGAGCAGTTCTTC. The chain joins TRBV5-1 to TRBJ2-1; TRBD1 agrees at 10 bases. Trimming cost V 0 bases and J 7 bases; bases outside gene matches: 7. The germline V gene encodes CDR1 SGHRS and CDR2 YFSETQ. The CDR3 sequence is 16 residues long.

This chain joins TRBV24-1 and TRBJ2-5; the match to TRBD1 covers 9 bases. The CDR3 length is 15 residues. Germline CDR1 is KGHDR and CDR2 is SFDVKD. V shed 3 bases, J shed 4 bases, and the junction held 5 bases outside the gene matches. The CDR3 nucleotides are TGTGCCACCAGTGATGCCACAGGGGGCGGAGAGACCCAGTACTTC. It specifies CATSDATGGGETQYF.

About this clonotype itself: Since no conserved phenylalanine or tryptophan closes the CDR3, a read error is the likely cause. The J gene is TRBJ2-1, the V gene TRBV20-1, with a weak D call TRBD2 (5 bases). Germline CDR1 DFQATT, CDR2 SNEGSKA (reference sequence). V lost 0 bases and J 10 bases, leaving 7 bases between the germline ends. CDR3 size: 11 residues. CDR3 protein: CSARDDYEQFL. CDR3 coding DNA: TGCAGTGCTAGAGATGACTACGAGCAGTTCCTC.

This clonotype was recorded at least ten times. The chain has TRBV7-2 and TRBJ2-3; 7 nucleotides align to TRBD2. Trimming took 6 bases from V and 0 from J; bases not matched to a gene: 3. Germline assignment: CDR1 SGHTA and CDR2 FQGNSA. The CDR3 has 14 residues. DNA of the CDR3: TGTGCCAGCAGGCGGGGGTCCAGCACAGATACGCAGTATTTT. This codes for CASRRGSSTDTQYF. The complete variable domain, with remaining parts taken from reference TRBV7-2 and TRBJ2-3, reads GAGVSQSPSNKVTEKGKDVELRCDPISGHTALYWYRQSLGQGLEFLIYFQGNSAPDKSGLPSDRFSAERTGGSVSTLTIQRTQQEDSAVYLCASRRGSSTDTQYFGPGTRLTVL.

This rearrangement joins TRBV10-3 to TRBJ1-2; the D gene is possibly TRBD1 (5 bases). Looked up from germline, CDR1 is ENHRY and CDR2 is SYGVKD. This CDR3 has 14 amino acids. Trimming removed 2 bases at V and 5 bases at J, with 12 bases between. The CDR3 spells CAISERGVEYGYTF. CDR3 coding DNA: TGTGCCATCAGTGAGCGGGGGGTGGAGTATGGCTACACCTTC.

This clonotype has only a few counts. The chain uses TRBV24-1 and TRBJ2-2; 11 bases are shared with TRBD1. V gave up 4 bases and J gave up 0 bases; unmatched junction bases: 3. The CDR3 loop spans 17 amino acids. Germline loops: CDR1 KGHDR, CDR2 SFDVKD. The CDR3 DNA is TGTGCCACCAGTGACTGGACAGGGGGCGCGAACACCGGGGAGCTGTTTTTT. It is translated as CATSDWTGGANTGELFF.

This clonotype showed up just once. J is TRBJ2-6 and V is TRBV5-6; the D gene is possibly TRBD1 (6 bases). The germline V gene encodes CDR1 SGHDT and CDR2 YYEEEE. The CDR3 is made up of 16 amino acids. V was clipped by 4 bases and J by 4 bases, with 15 bases between them. The CDR3 reads CASSGGQRLGANVLTF. The DNA of the CDR3 is TGTGCCAGCAGCGGAGGACAGCGTCTCGGGGCCAACGTCCTGACTTTC.

Note on this clonotype: A single base separates this from a much larger clone, so it may be a read error. The chain combines TRBV14 with TRBJ1-3; unclear D gene. Germline V gene data show CDR1 as SGHDN and CDR2 as FVKESK. This CDR3 is built from 16 residues. This CDR3 is CASSQVDYVFGSTIYF. CDR3 nucleotides: TGTGCCAGCAGCCAAGTCGATTATGTTTTTGGAAGCACCATATATTTT.

This clonotype was observed at least ten times. This sequence joins TRBV2 and TRBJ2-5; D is unclear. Germline V lookup: CDR1 SNHLY, CDR2 FYNNEI. V was cut by 5 bases and J by 5 bases, with 15 bases left in between. The CDR3 extends over 14 amino acids. The chain's CDR3 is CASSSQSGWETQYF. DNA for the CDR3: TGTGCCAGCAGTAGCCAATCGGGCTGGGAGACCCAGTACTTC. Based on the CDR3 plus reference TRBV2 and TRBJ2-5, the full variable domain is EPEVTQTPSHQVTQMGQEVILRCVPISNHLYFYWYRQILGQKVEFLVSFYNNEISEKSEIFDDQFSVERPDGSNFTLKIRSTKLEDSAMYFCASSSQSGWETQYFGPGTRLLVL.

This chain uses TRBV7-9 with TRBJ1-6, with D uncertain. The CDR3 contains 13 residues. Germline V gene lookup returns CDR1 SEHNR and CDR2 FQNEAQ (reference sequence). Trimming removed 1 base at V and 9 bases at J, with 7 bases between. CDR3 sequence: CASSLGGSSPLHF. The CDR3 nucleotides are TGTGCCAGCAGCTTAGGTGGATCTTCACCCCTCCACTTT.

This clonotype was seen ten or more times. The chain employs TRBV20-1 and TRBJ2-5; 7 bases agree with TRBD1. V was pared by 1 base and J by 4 bases, with 9 bases of the junction left unmatched. This CDR3 is 15 amino acids long. The germline gives CDR1 DFQATT, CDR2 SNEGSKA (reference sequence). The CDR3 here is CSARAPGGPPETQYF. Here the CDR3 DNA reads TGCAGTGCTAGAGCCCCAGGGGGTCCCCCAGAGACCCAGTACTTC.

The genes are TRBV20-1 and TRBJ2-7; D is possibly TRBD1 (6 bases). V lost 6 bases and J lost 2, with 11 bases in between. The CDR3 spans 12 residues. From germline, CDR1 is DFQATT and CDR2 SNEGSKA (reference sequence). DNA for the CDR3: TGCAGTGCCCTTAACAGGGCCTACGAGCAGTACTTC. This codes for CSALNRAYEQYF.